What follows are 22 T cell receptor beta chains derived from one specimen sequenced in a study of blood T cell repertoires in COVID-19. Profiled with immunoSEQ multiplex PCR; TCRdb holds only in-frame clones, not every one. This table holds some 300,000 clones, approximately 89% found once. The sample consisted of peripheral blood. These TCRs come from a woman aged 25-40 years who had recovered from COVID-19.

The chain couples TRBV6-4 to TRBJ1-1; D uncertain. V lost 6 bases, J lost 1 base, and 15 bases lay in between. The CDR3 loop spans 15 amino acids. The germline gives CDR1 MRHNA, CDR2 SNTAGT. The CDR3 region is CASRVFPDSNTEAFF. DNA of the CDR3: TGTGCCAGCAGAGTGTTCCCAGACTCGAACACTGAAGCTTTCTTT.

The J gene is TRBJ2-1, the V gene TRBV7-2; the D is unclear. Germline V gives CDR1 SGHTA, CDR2 FQGNSA. The CDR3 is 11 amino acids. With 6 bases removed from V and 13 bases from J, the gap between germline ends came to 13 bases. The CDR3 coding sequence is TGTGCCAGCAGTTATACCCACTTACAGTTCTTC. Its protein product is CASSYTHLQFF.

The V call is TRBV4-2, the J call TRBJ2-7; 14 bases are shared with TRBD2. Trimming cost V 3 bases and J 7 bases; bases outside gene matches: 11. The CDR3 totals 17 residues. Germline CDR1 reads LGHNA; CDR2 reads YNFKEQ. The CDR3 is CASSHSYPGLAGAEQYF. The CDR3 DNA reads as TGTGCCAGCAGCCATTCCTATCCGGGACTAGCGGGGGCTGAGCAGTACTTC.

The V gene is TRBV10-3, the J gene TRBJ2-2; 9 bases are shared with TRBD1. The CDR3 consists of 20 residues. CDR1 is ENHRY and CDR2 is SYGVKD in the germline V gene. V lost 0 bases, J lost 3 bases, and 14 bases stayed unmatched. CDR3: CAISESDRDREKHDTGELFF. The DNA for the CDR3 is TGTGCCATCAGTGAGTCCGACCGGGACAGGGAAAAACACGACACCGGGGAGCTGTTTTTT.

The J gene is TRBJ1-5, the V gene TRBV28; a weak D match, TRBD1 (5 bases). The CDR3 is 12 residues long. The V end lost 6 bases, the J end lost 10 bases, and 13 bases lay between the germline ends. Germline V gives CDR1 MDHEN, CDR2 SYDVKM. In nucleotides, the CDR3 is TGTGCCAGCAGGCAAGGGGCTTCACCCCAGCATTTT. Protein sequence: CASRQGASPQHF.

The gene calls are TRBV28 and TRBJ1-2; possibly TRBD1 for D (5 bases). V shed 7 bases and J shed 2 bases, with 17 bases lying between them. The CDR3 length is 15 residues. From germline, CDR1 is MDHEN and CDR2 SYDVKM. This chain's CDR3 is CASTLTGEGNYGYTF. The CDR3 DNA reads TGTGCCAGCACCCTTACCGGGGAGGGGAACTATGGCTACACCTTC.

This chain uses TRBV7-9 with TRBJ1-1; a possible D gene is TRBD1 (6 bases). CDR3 length: 14 residues. V was pared by 1 base and J by 4 bases, with 10 bases between. Germline CDR1 is SEHNR and CDR2 is FQNEAQ (reference sequence). The CDR3 spells CASSLGQVGTEAFF. The CDR3 bases are TGTGCCAGCAGCTTAGGACAGGTGGGCACTGAAGCTTTCTTT. Full variable domain (missing parts from reference TRBV7-9 and TRBJ1-1): DTGVSQNPRHKITKRGQNVTFRCDPISEHNRLYWYRQTLGQGPEFLTYFQNEAQLEKSRLLSDRFSAERPKGSFSTLEIQRTEQGDSAMYLCASSLGQVGTEAFFGQGTRLTVV.

V and J are TRBV9 and TRBJ1-5; 7 positions agree with TRBD1. Germline CDR1 reads SGDLS; CDR2 reads YYNGEE. V lost 0 bases, J lost 6 bases, and 9 bases stayed unmatched. The CDR3 spans 16 residues. The CDR3 DNA is TGTGCCAGCAGCGTAGGCCCCGACAGGGCGGGTCAGCCCCAGCATTTT. Amino acids: CASSVGPDRAGQPQHF.

The chain carries TRBV6-2 or TRBV6-3 and TRBJ1-1; TRBD1 matches 12 bases. The CDR3 is 14 residues long. Trimming cost V 5 bases and J 12 bases; bases outside gene matches: 10. Germline loops: CDR1 MNHEY, CDR2 SVGEGT. CDR3 protein: CASSTSGTGGRTFF. The CDR3 nucleotides read TGTGCCAGCAGTACTTCCGGGACAGGGGGCCGGACTTTCTTT.

This rearrangement joins TRBV5-4 to TRBJ2-5; D remains ambiguous. CDR1 is SGHNT and CDR2 is YYREEE in the germline V gene (reference sequence). V shed 1 base and J shed 5 bases, with 12 bases lying between them. The length of the CDR3 is 14 residues. The CDR3 DNA reads as TGTGCCAGCAGCTTGTATTATAGCCGGGAGACCCAGTACTTC. Translation gives CASSLYYSRETQYF.

The chain is built from TRBV15 and TRBJ2-7; 9 bases are a match to TRBD1. The junction had 1 base not matched to a gene; V was cut back by 5 bases and J by 5 bases. The germline gives CDR1 LNHNV, CDR2 YYDKDF (reference sequence). This CDR3 region has 12 residues. CDR3 coding DNA: TGTGCCACCAGCGGGGACAGGGACGAGCAGTACTTC. Translating gives CATSGDRDEQYF.

The rearrangement links TRBV18 to TRBJ1-1, with 9 bases that match TRBD1. With 1 base clipped from V and 6 bases from J, the junction kept 12 bases outside the gene matches. Germline V lookup: CDR1 KGHSH, CDR2 LQKENI. The CDR3 runs to 17 residues. CDR3 bases: TGTGCCAGCTCACCACAGTATCCGAATTGGGACAGGGCTGAAGCTTTCTTT. As protein: CASSPQYPNWDRAEAFF.

The V and J genes are TRBV27 and TRBJ1-5, with D tentatively TRBD1 (6 bases). The germline V gene has CDR1 MNHEY and CDR2 SMNVEV (reference sequence). V lost 3 bases to trimming and J lost 6 bases, with 9 bases between them. The CDR3 is made up of 13 amino acids. The CDR3 region is CASSFGGGQPQHF. In DNA, the CDR3 is TGTGCCAGCAGTTTTGGGGGCGGTCAGCCCCAGCATTTT.

With regard to this clone: This sample includes further DNA sequences coding for the same CDR3. The V and J genes are TRBV5-4 and TRBJ2-3, with D possibly matching TRBD2 (5 bases). The V end was cut by 0 bases, the J end by 1 base, with 9 bases between. There are 15 residues in the CDR3. Germline assignment: CDR1 SGHNT and CDR2 YYREEE (reference sequence). The CDR3 nucleotides are TGTGCCAGCAGCTTGGCTAGCCAGGGCACAGATACGCAGTATTTT. Encoded protein: CASSLASQGTDTQYF.

This chain links TRBV7-9 with TRBJ1-2, with a weak D call TRBD1 (6 bases). Germline V gene data show CDR1 as SEHNR and CDR2 as FQNEAQ (reference sequence). The V gene lost 5 bases and the J gene lost 5 bases, with 21 bases spanning the gap. The CDR3 loop spans 16 amino acids. The CDR3 loop reads CASSLPPQGLKYGYTF. For the CDR3, the DNA is TGTGCCAGCAGCCTCCCCCCGCAGGGGTTAAAATATGGCTACACCTTC.

The chain carries TRBV28 and TRBJ1-6; weak D call: TRBD1 (6 bases). Germline V gives CDR1 MDHEN, CDR2 SYDVKM. The CDR3 consists of 14 residues. Trimming cost V 11 bases and J 9 bases, with 20 bases left between them. The CDR3 coding sequence is TGTGCCGGTGGCGGGGGCAGGACAATTTCACCCCTCCACTTT. It codes for CAGGGGRTISPLHF.

Only a few counts were recorded for this clone. V and J are TRBV11-3 and TRBJ2-5; 11 nucleotides align to TRBD2. Germline trimming cut 5 bases from V and 2 bases from J; bases unmatched to any gene: 13. The length of the CDR3 is 18 residues. Germline V gene data show CDR1 as SGHNT and CDR2 as YENEEA. This chain's CDR3 is CASSPGVAGGPGQETQYF. The CDR3 DNA reads TGTGCCAGCAGCCCCGGGGTAGCGGGGGGGCCTGGACAAGAGACCCAGTACTTC.

V usage is TRBV19 and J usage is TRBJ2-7; D is possibly TRBD1 (7 bases). CDR1 LNHDA and CDR2 SQIVND come from the germline V gene (reference sequence). The CDR3 runs 13 residues. Trimming took 5 bases from V and 2 from J, leaving 10 bases between them. CDR3 in amino acids: CASSPGGPYEQYF. The DNA of the CDR3 is TGTGCCAGTAGTCCAGGGGGGCCCTACGAGCAGTACTTC.

The sample holds one count of this clone. V is TRBV28 and J is TRBJ2-7, with TRBD2 matching 10 bases. The CDR3 is 15 amino acids. After removal of 6 bases from V and 4 bases from J, the junction contained 9 bases not matched to a gene. The germline V gene encodes CDR1 MDHEN and CDR2 SYDVKM. The CDR3 DNA follows: TGTGCCAGCAGACCGAGCGGGGGGGCCGTGTACGAGCAGTACTTC. Translating gives CASRPSGGAVYEQYF.

The V gene is TRBV15, the J gene TRBJ2-3; no firm D call. CDR1 and CDR2 (germline): LNHNV, YYDKDF (reference sequence). The germline V and J ends were trimmed by 0 bases and 4 bases, with 5 bases remaining between them. There are 13 residues in the CDR3. DNA for the CDR3: TGTGCCACCAGCAGAGATCGGGCAGATACGCAGTATTTT. Its translation: CATSRDRADTQYF.

This clone was seen a handful of times. The same CDR3 arises from other DNA sequences in this sample as well. The chain has TRBV6-5 and TRBJ1-1; possible D gene TRBD1, 6 bases. Looked up from germline, CDR1 is MNHEY and CDR2 is SVGAGI. V was pared by 4 bases and J by 4 bases, with 10 bases between. The CDR3 has 13 amino acids. Here the CDR3 DNA reads TGTGCCAGCAGTTCGACAGGATCCACTGAAGCTTTCTTT. Protein sequence: CASSSTGSTEAFF.

The rearrangement links TRBV24-1 to TRBJ2-3; D gene unclear. V was shortened by 0 bases and J by 5 bases, with 5 bases between the two germline ends. The germline gives CDR1 KGHDR, CDR2 SFDVKD. CDR3 length: 13 residues. The CDR3 reads CATSDLERDTQYF. DNA of the CDR3: TGTGCCACCAGTGATTTGGAGCGAGATACGCAGTATTTT.